The 26 T cell receptor beta chains presented below share a single source sample, sequenced in a study of blood T cell repertoires in COVID-19. Clones were sequenced by immunoSEQ multiplex PCR, and TCRdb holds only the in-frame ones, with some missing. This sample has fewer than 350,000 clones, with about 85% found just once. Sequencing input: PBMCs or T cells enriched from blood (not recorded which). Receptors were obtained from a woman aged 30 to 39 who had been exposed to COVID-19.

As concerns this clone: A read error may account for a junction end that differs from germline. The chain recombines TRBV7-7 with TRBJ2-3; 7 bases agree with TRBD1. Germline V gives CDR1 SSHAT, CDR2 FNYEAQ (reference sequence). The CDR3 runs 15 residues. The CDR3 spells CASSQQTGYADTQYF. Here the CDR3 DNA reads TGTGCTAGCAGCCAACAGACAGGGTATGCAGATACGCAGTATTTT.

V and J are TRBV6-5 and TRBJ1-3; D is uncertain. CDR3 length equals 15 residues. The V end lost 6 bases, the J end lost 7 bases, and 19 bases lay between the germline ends. The germline V gene encodes CDR1 MNHEY and CDR2 SVGAGI. The CDR3 bases are TGTGCCAGCAGCTATCAGGAGGGAAATAGGAACACCATATATTTT. Translated: CASSYQEGNRNTIYF.

On this clone itself: The sample carries other DNA sequences with the same CDR3. This sequence joins TRBV28 and TRBJ1-2; unclear D gene. Trimming removed 2 bases from V and 2 bases from J, with 9 bases in between. Germline loops: CDR1 MDHEN, CDR2 SYDVKM. CDR3 size: 14 residues. CDR3 loop: CASSLGTGNYGYTF. DNA of the CDR3: TGTGCCAGCAGTTTAGGCACCGGGAACTATGGCTACACCTTC.

The chain employs TRBV27 and TRBJ2-1, with 8 nucleotides matching TRBD1. Germline assignment: CDR1 MNHEY and CDR2 SMNVEV (reference sequence). The CDR3 loop spans 18 amino acids. Losses at the gene ends were 6 bases for V and 4 bases for J; bases not matched to a gene: 17. The CDR3 loop is CASSTLNLGTGLYNEQFF. CDR3 DNA: TGTGCCAGCAGCACCCTGAATCTCGGGACAGGTCTTTACAATGAGCAGTTCTTC.

The chain employs TRBV2 and TRBJ2-7; TRBD2 matches at 10 bases. The junction had 5 bases not matched to a gene; V was cut back by 3 bases and J by 6 bases. Germline CDR1 reads SNHLY; CDR2 reads FYNNEI. The CDR3 totals 14 residues. The CDR3 coding sequence is TGTGCCAGCAGTGACCTAGCGGGAGTAGTCGAGCAGTACTTC. Translating it yields CASSDLAGVVEQYF.

The V gene is TRBV7-6, the J gene TRBJ2-1, with 9 positions matching TRBD2. V lost 0 bases to trimming and J lost 4 bases; unmatched junction nucleotides: 4. From germline, CDR1 is SGHVS and CDR2 FNYEAQ. CDR3 length: 16 residues. CDR3 residues: CASSLAGTSGYNEQFF. The CDR3 nucleotides read TGTGCCAGCAGCTTAGCCGGTACTAGCGGGTACAATGAGCAGTTCTTC.

This clone has a count of ten or more. The chain combines TRBV7-9 with TRBJ2-2; no firm D call. The CDR3 sequence is 16 residues long. V was shortened by 4 bases and J by 5 bases, with 17 bases between the two germline ends. Germline V gene sequence: CDR1 SEHNR, CDR2 FQNEAQ (reference sequence). Here the CDR3 DNA reads TGTGCCAGCAGCTCTAGGTCGAGTATCGAGACCGGGGAGCTGTTTTTT. This encodes CASSSRSSIETGELFF.

V and J are TRBV28 and TRBJ1-2; 9 bases line up with TRBD1. The germline gives CDR1 MDHEN, CDR2 SYDVKM. The V segment lost 6 bases and the J segment 4 bases; nucleotides outside the gene matches: 9. The CDR3 extends over 15 amino acids. Here the CDR3 DNA reads TGTGCCAGCAGATTTTCAGGACAGGGGCCCTATGGCTACACCTTC. Translation gives CASRFSGQGPYGYTF.

V usage is TRBV28 and J usage is TRBJ2-1; D is perhaps TRBD2 (6 bases). Trimming pared 2 bases from V and 5 bases from J, leaving 16 bases between. The CDR3 is 16 residues long. CDR1 and CDR2 from the germline V gene are MDHEN and SYDVKM. CDR3 in amino acids: CASSLGTSQNHNEQFF. The CDR3 region has the DNA TGTGCCAGCAGTTTAGGTACTAGCCAAAATCACAATGAGCAGTTCTTC.

The chain joins TRBV12-3 or TRBV12-4 to TRBJ1-1; possibly TRBD1 for D (5 bases). The CDR3 contains 13 residues. V shed 6 bases and J shed 3 bases, with 11 bases lying between them. CDR3 coding DNA: TGTGCCAGCAGGAGACAGCTAGACACTGAAGCTTTCTTT. It encodes CASRRQLDTEAFF.

The J gene is TRBJ1-1, the V gene TRBV28; D is uncertain. The ends were cut back, 2 bases at V and 6 bases at J, with 13 bases in the middle. The germline CDR1 and CDR2 sequences are MDHEN and SYDVKM. This CDR3 is 14 amino acids long. CDR3 DNA sequence: TGTGCCAGCAGTTTAGGTTTTCAGTTCGCTGAAGCTTTCTTT. It specifies CASSLGFQFAEAFF.

The V and J genes are TRBV30 and TRBJ1-3; D perhaps matches TRBD1 (5 bases). This CDR3 spans 13 amino acids. V was cut by 0 bases and J by 4 bases, with 7 bases left in between. Germline CDR1 GTSNPN, CDR2 SVGIG (reference sequence). This CDR3 reads CAWSVQGGNTIYF. The CDR3 DNA reads as TGTGCCTGGAGTGTTCAGGGAGGAAACACCATATATTTT. The entire variable domain, with the rest obtained from reference TRBV30 and TRBJ1-3, is as follows: SQTIHQWPATLVQPVGSPLSLECTVEGTSNPNLYWYRQAAGRGLQLLFYSVGIGQISSEVPQNLSASRPQDRQFILSSKKLLLSDSGFYLCAWSVQGGNTIYFGEGSWLTVV.

CDR3 coding DNA: TGTGCCAGCAGTGAAGCGGGGGGGCCTGGGGAGACCCAGTACTTC. This codes for CASSEAGGPGETQYF. This chain links TRBV6-4 with TRBJ2-5; 10 bases fit TRBD2. The V gene end was trimmed by 3 bases and the J gene end by 5 bases; junction bases not matched to a gene: 6. This CDR3 comprises 15 residues. The germline V gene has CDR1 MRHNA and CDR2 SNTAGT.

The chain links TRBV7-9 to TRBJ2-5; possible D gene TRBD1, 5 bases. The CDR3 consists of 15 residues. Germline CDR1 and CDR2: SEHNR and FQNEAQ (reference sequence). V was cut by 6 bases and J by 1 base, with 15 bases left in between. DNA for the CDR3: TGTGCCAGCAGTCCCGACAGCGCCTTCCAAGAGACCCAGTACTTC. Translated, it gives CASSPDSAFQETQYF.

The rearrangement links TRBV27 to TRBJ2-3, with TRBD2 matching over 15 bases. The germline gives CDR1 MNHEY, CDR2 SMNVEV (reference sequence). The CDR3 is 19 amino acids. V was clipped by 3 bases and J by 4 bases; unmatched bases: 11. The CDR3 spells CASSFGTSGGRGGADTQYF. The CDR3 DNA is TGTGCCAGCAGTTTCGGGACTAGCGGGGGGAGAGGGGGCGCAGATACGCAGTATTTT.

The V call is TRBV5-8, the J call TRBJ2-7; D gene unclear. The CDR3 has 11 residues. Germline V gene lookup returns CDR1 SGHTS and CDR2 YDEGEE. Trimming took 0 bases from V and 6 from J, leaving 4 bases between them. The chain's CDR3 is CASSLAPEQYF. The CDR3 DNA is TGTGCCAGCAGCTTGGCTCCCGAGCAGTACTTC.

The genes are TRBV30 and TRBJ1-2; 7 nucleotides match TRBD1. V trimming: 5 bases; J trimming: 4 bases; junction bases outside the gene matches: 7. The CDR3 has 13 amino acids. Germline values: CDR1 GTSNPN, CDR2 SVGIG (reference sequence). The CDR3, as DNA: TGTGCCTGGGGACAGACAGGGTTCTATGGCTACACCTTC. Translated, it gives CAWGQTGFYGYTF.

This chain uses TRBV19 with TRBJ1-2; 9 nucleotides match TRBD1. Unmatched junction bases numbered 9, after V lost 5 bases and J lost 5 bases. Germline CDR1 is LNHDA and CDR2 is SQIVND (reference sequence). The CDR3 has 15 residues. This chain's CDR3 is CASSLTGGNVYGYTF. The CDR3 DNA reads as TGTGCCAGTAGTTTAACAGGGGGCAATGTGTATGGCTACACCTTC. Full variable domain (rest looked up from reference TRBV19 and TRBJ1-2): DGGITQSPKYLFRKEGQNVTLSCEQNLNHDAMYWYRQDPGQGLRLIYYSQIVNDFQKGDIAEGYSVSREKKESFPLTVTSAQKNPTAFYLCASSLTGGNVYGYTFGSGTRLTVV.

The chain combines TRBV7-8 with TRBJ2-1; TRBD1 agrees at 10 bases. The J segment lost 7 bases and the V segment lost 1 base, leaving 7 bases of the junction unmatched. From germline, CDR1 is SGHVS and CDR2 FQNEAQ. The CDR3 consists of 16 residues. The CDR3 coding sequence is TGTGCCAGCAGCTTAGGGTCGGGACAGGGGAGTAATGAGCAGTTCTTC. This sequence encodes CASSLGSGQGSNEQFF.

The chain recombines TRBV5-1 with TRBJ1-4; a weak D match, TRBD1 (5 bases). V was shortened by 0 bases and J by 7 bases, with 13 bases between the two germline ends. The CDR3 sequence is 15 residues long. Per the germline V gene, CDR1 is SGHRS and CDR2 is YFSETQ. For the CDR3, the DNA is TGCGCCAGCAGCTTGGACAGAAGGGGTAGTGAAAAACTGTTTTTT. This gives the protein CASSLDRRGSEKLFF.

The chain uses TRBV5-1 and TRBJ1-1; D is ambiguous. Trimming stripped 4 bases from V and 1 base from J, with 20 bases between. This CDR3 is 17 amino acids long. CDR1 is SGHRS and CDR2 is YFSETQ in the germline V gene. The CDR3 protein is CASSSGSTTWGNTEAFF. Written as DNA, the CDR3 is TGCGCCAGCAGCAGCGGATCCACTACCTGGGGGAACACTGAAGCTTTCTTT.

This rearrangement joins TRBV2 to TRBJ1-2; TRBD1 matches 12 bases. The ends lost 7 bases at V and 5 bases at J; junction bases unmatched: 11. Germline CDR1 reads SNHLY; CDR2 reads FYNNEI. The length of the CDR3 is 16 residues. CDR3 DNA: TGTGCCAGCAAACTCGGGACAGGGGGCTTCCTTTATGGCTACACCTTC. The encoded protein is CASKLGTGGFLYGYTF.

The rearrangement uses TRBV7-9 and TRBJ1-5, with D uncertain. CDR1 is SEHNR, CDR2 FQNEAQ, per germline (reference sequence). Trimming removed 4 bases at V and 11 bases at J, with 12 bases between. This CDR3 contains 12 residues. The DNA for the CDR3 is TGTGCCAGCAGCTCCGGTCCTGCTGCCCAGCATTTT. Translating it yields CASSSGPAAQHF.

The chain couples TRBV10-1 to TRBJ2-1; 10 nucleotides line up with TRBD2. This CDR3 contains 17 residues. V was clipped by 4 bases and J by 5 bases; unmatched bases: 11. The germline gives CDR1 WNHNN, CDR2 SYGVQD (reference sequence). The CDR3 spells CASSGAQLAGGHNEQFF. In DNA form, the CDR3 reads TGCGCCAGCAGTGGGGCCCAGTTAGCGGGGGGTCACAATGAGCAGTTCTTC.

CDR3 nucleotides: TGTGCCAGCAGCCAAGGGGTCCTGGGGCTCAATGAGCAGTTCTTC. Amino acids: CASSQGVLGLNEQFF. J is TRBJ2-1 and V is TRBV7-3; possible D gene TRBD1, 5 bases. Germline CDR1 SGHTA, CDR2 FQGTGA. V lost 5 bases and J 6 bases, leaving 17 bases between the germline ends. This CDR3 is built from 15 residues. The entire variable domain, with the rest obtained from reference TRBV7-3 and TRBJ2-1, is as follows: GAGVSQTPSNKVTEKGKYVELRCDPISGHTALYWYRQSLGQGPEFLIYFQGTGAADDSGLPNDRFFAVRPEGSVSTLKIQRTERGDSAVYLCASSQGVLGLNEQFFGPGTRLTVL.

V usage is TRBV6-6 and J usage is TRBJ2-2; the D is unclear. The V end lost 0 bases, the J end lost 10 bases, and 6 bases lay between the germline ends. The CDR3 runs to 12 residues. CDR1 is MNHNY, CDR2 SVGAGI, per germline (reference sequence). The CDR3 DNA follows: TGTGCCAGCAGTTACTCAGAGGAGGAGCTGTTTTTT. Protein: CASSYSEEELFF.